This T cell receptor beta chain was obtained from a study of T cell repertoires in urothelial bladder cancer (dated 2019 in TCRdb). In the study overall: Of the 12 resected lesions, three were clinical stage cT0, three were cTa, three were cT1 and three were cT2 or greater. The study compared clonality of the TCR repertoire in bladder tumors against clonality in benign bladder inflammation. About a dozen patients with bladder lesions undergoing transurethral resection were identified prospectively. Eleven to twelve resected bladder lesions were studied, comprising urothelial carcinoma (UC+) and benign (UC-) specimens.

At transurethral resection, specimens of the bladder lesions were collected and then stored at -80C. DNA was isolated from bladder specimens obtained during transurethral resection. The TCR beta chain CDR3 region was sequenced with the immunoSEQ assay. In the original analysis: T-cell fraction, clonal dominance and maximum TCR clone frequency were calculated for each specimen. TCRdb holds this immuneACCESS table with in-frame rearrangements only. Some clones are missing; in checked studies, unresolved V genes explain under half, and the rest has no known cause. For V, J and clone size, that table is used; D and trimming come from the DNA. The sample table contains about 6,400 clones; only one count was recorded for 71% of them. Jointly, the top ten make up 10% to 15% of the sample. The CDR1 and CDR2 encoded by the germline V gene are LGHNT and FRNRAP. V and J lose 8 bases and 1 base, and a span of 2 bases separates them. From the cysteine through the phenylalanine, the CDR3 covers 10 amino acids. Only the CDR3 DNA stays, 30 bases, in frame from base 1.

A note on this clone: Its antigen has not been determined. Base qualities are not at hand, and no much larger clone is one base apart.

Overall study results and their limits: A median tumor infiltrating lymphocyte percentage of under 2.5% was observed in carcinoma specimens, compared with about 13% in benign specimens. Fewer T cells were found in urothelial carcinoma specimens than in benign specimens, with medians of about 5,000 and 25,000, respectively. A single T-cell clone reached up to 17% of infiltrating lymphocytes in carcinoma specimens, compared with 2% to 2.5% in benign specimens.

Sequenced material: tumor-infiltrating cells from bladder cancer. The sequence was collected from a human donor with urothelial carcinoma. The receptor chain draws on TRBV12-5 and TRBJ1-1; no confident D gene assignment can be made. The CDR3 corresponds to CASRNTEAFF. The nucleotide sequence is TGTGCTAGTCGGAACACTGAAGCTTTCTTT.